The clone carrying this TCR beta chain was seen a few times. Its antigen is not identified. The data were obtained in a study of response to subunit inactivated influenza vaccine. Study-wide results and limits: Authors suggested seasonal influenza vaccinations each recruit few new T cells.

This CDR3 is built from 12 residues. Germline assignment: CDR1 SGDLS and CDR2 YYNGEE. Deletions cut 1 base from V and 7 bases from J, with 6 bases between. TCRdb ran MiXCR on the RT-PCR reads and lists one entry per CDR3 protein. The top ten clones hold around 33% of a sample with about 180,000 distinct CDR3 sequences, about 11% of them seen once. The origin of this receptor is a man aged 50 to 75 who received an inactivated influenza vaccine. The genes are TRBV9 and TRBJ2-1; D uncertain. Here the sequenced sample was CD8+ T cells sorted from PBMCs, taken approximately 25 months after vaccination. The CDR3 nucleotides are TGTGCCAGCAGCGTATCTGTGAATGAGCAGTTCTTC. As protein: CASSVSVNEQFF.